Sequencing of this T cell receptor (beta chain) was carried out in a study of cytomegalovirus exposure and HLA in healthy donors. About the study: Sequencing of some 200 million T cells in an earlier analysis found 120 million or so unique TCR beta sequences.

About this clone itself: The antigen remains undetermined.

Primers: 60 Vbeta forward and 13 Jbeta reverse. Clones were sequenced by immunoSEQ multiplex PCR, and TCRdb holds only the in-frame ones, with some missing. Among 50,000 to 60,000 clones listed, approximately 70% were seen once. Findings and limits, study-wide: Common viral pathogens were later found to be apparently linked to several of the most significant clusters. A previous analysis found most TCR beta V segments productive roughly 87% or roughly 30% of the time. Later analysis demonstrated an association between a missense DCLRE1C variant and TCR beta V- and J-gene trimming.

Material: PBMCs. The sequence came from a man aged 18 to 29 in good health and CMV-seronegative.

This chain's CDR3 is CASSADRGYNEQFF. In nucleotides, the CDR3 is TGTGCCAGCAGCGCAGACCGGGGGTACAATGAGCAGTTCTTC. The chain recombines TRBV13 with TRBJ2-1; perhaps TRBD2 as D (6 bases). Germline CDR1 reads PRHDT; CDR2 reads FYEKMQ (reference sequence). The CDR3 extends over 14 amino acids. Trimming took off 5 bases at V and 4 bases at J, with 12 bases between the two ends.